This T cell receptor (beta chain) was captured by sequencing in a study of Ad26.COV2.S vaccination and SARS-CoV-2 variants. Overall study context: Within the COV1001 Ad26.COV2.S trial arm, the donor was enrolled. Doses of Ad26.COV2.S were injected into muscle once or twice, 56 days apart. Study-wide points: The TCR breadth and depth analyses may have produced an underestimate of total T cell responses. Post-vaccination spike-specific CD8+ and CD4+ T cell responses reportedly had substantial breadth.

The treatment was: 19 received Ad26.COV2.S at low or high dose, single or two shots; about five received placebo; per-sample allocation not given. Collection of samples fell on day 63 after the first vaccine or placebo injection. The assay was immunoSEQ multiplex PCR, and TCRdb's table has in-frame clones only and misses some. In the table there are approximately 240,000 clones, roughly 90% of which are singletons. A remark on this clone: Its antigen remains unidentified.

Sequencing used peripheral blood, obtained in a trial of Ad26.COV2.S vaccine versus placebo. The clonotype originates from a person between 18 and 65 years old who received the Ad26.COV2.S COVID-19 vaccine or a placebo.

The CDR3 is CSVDRGPYNEQFF. CDR3 nucleotide sequence: TGCAGCGTCGACAGGGGGCCATACAATGAGCAGTTCTTC. The gene calls are TRBV29-1 and TRBJ2-1; 10 bases fit TRBD1. Trimming removed 6 bases from V and 4 bases from J; junction bases left unmatched: 3. This CDR3 contains 13 residues. The germline gives CDR1 SQVTM, CDR2 ANQGSEA.